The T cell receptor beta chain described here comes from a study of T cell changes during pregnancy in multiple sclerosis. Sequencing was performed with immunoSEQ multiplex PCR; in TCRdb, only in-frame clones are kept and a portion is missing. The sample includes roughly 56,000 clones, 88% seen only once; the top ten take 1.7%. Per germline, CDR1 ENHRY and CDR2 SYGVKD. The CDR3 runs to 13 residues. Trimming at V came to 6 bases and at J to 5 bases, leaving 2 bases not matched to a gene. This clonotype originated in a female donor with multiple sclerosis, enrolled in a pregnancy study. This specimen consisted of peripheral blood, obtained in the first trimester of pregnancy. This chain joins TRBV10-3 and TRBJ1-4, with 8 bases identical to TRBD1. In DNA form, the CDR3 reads TGTGCCATCAGAGGACAGGGCAATGAAAAACTGTTTTTT. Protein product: CAIRGQGNEKLFF.